The 7 T cell receptor beta chains reported below all come from one sample, sequenced in a study of beta chain features in type 1 diabetes. The investigators reverse transcribed all of the isolated RNA, so they sequenced expressed TCRB transcripts. Sequencing was performed with immunoSEQ multiplex PCR; in TCRdb, only in-frame clones are kept and a portion is missing. The repertoire includes just over 450,000 clones, around 30% of them detected once, and almost 0.065% sits in the top ten. The sequenced sample was naive CD4+ T cells from blood. Source of these receptors: a man aged 18 to 29 in good health.

The chain couples TRBV7-2 to TRBJ2-7; the D call may be TRBD1 or TRBD2 (5 bases each). There are 15 residues in the CDR3. CDR1 is SGHTA, CDR2 FQGNSA, per germline. Trimming shortened V by 1 base and J by 2 bases, and 12 bases separated the two germline ends. In DNA form, the CDR3 reads TGTGCCAGCAGCTTAGTGAAGGGGAGCACCTACGAGCAGTACTTC. This codes for CASSLVKGSTYEQYF.

This clone was seen more than once but under ten times. The chain joins TRBV29-1 to TRBJ2-3; the D call may be TRBD1 or TRBD2 (5 bases each). Trimming left V 8 bases short and J 0 bases short, with 15 bases between. The CDR3 contains 14 residues. CDR1 and CDR2 from the germline V gene are SQVTM and ANQGSEA. CDR3 DNA sequence: TGCAGCTCCCAAGGGACGGCTAGCACAGATACGCAGTATTTT. This translates into CSSQGTASTDTQYF.

For this clone: Its ends do not fully match the called genes, so a read error is possible. The chain employs TRBV29-1 and TRBJ2-5; D call uncertain. The CDR3 is 14 residues long. Per the germline V gene, CDR1 is SQVTM and CDR2 is ANQGSEA. CDR3 in DNA: TGCAGCGGTGAAGATCAGCTGGGACAAGAGACCCAGTACTTC. As protein: CSGEDQLGQETQYF.

This clone occurred a few times. The CDR3 region is CASSLVGSQGNEQFF. In DNA, the CDR3 is TGTGCCAGCAGCTTAGTAGGGAGCCAGGGCAATGAGCAGTTCTTC. The genes are TRBV7-2 and TRBJ2-1; the D call may be TRBD1 or TRBD2 (5 bases each). Germline CDR1 SGHTA, CDR2 FQGNSA. This CDR3 is built from 15 residues. Deletions cut 1 base from V and 6 bases from J, with 13 bases between.

In this sample, this clone turned up a few times. This chain joins TRBV30 and TRBJ2-5; D not resolved. The V and J ends lost 0 bases and 6 bases respectively, with 8 bases between them. CDR3 length: 12 amino acids. Germline CDR1 reads GTSNPN; CDR2 reads SVGIG (reference sequence). The CDR3 DNA reads as TGTGCCTGGAGTGTAAGGTTGCAGACCCAGTACTTC. This gives the protein CAWSVRLQTQYF. Using reference TRBV30 and TRBJ2-5 for the parts outside the CDR3, the full variable domain is SQTIHQWPATLVQPVGSPLSLECTVEGTSNPNLYWYRQAAGRGLQLLFYSVGIGQISSEVPQNLSASRPQDRQFILSSKKLLLSDSGFYLCAWSVRLQTQYFGPGTRLLVL.

This clone turned up a few times. The rearrangement joins TRBV11-3 to TRBJ2-3; either TRBD1 or TRBD2 may supply D (5 bases each). V lost 1 base, J lost 4 bases, and 9 bases lay in between. The length of the CDR3 is 14 residues. The germline CDR1 and CDR2 sequences are SGHNT and YENEEA. The CDR3 bases are TGTGCCAGCAGCTTAGGACGGGGCCCAGATACGCAGTATTTT. Its protein product is CASSLGRGPDTQYF.

The J gene is TRBJ1-5, the V gene TRBV6-1, with no clear D. The V gene lost 4 bases and the J gene lost 2 bases, with 6 bases spanning the gap. The germline gives CDR1 MNHNS, CDR2 SASEGT. The CDR3 has 13 amino acids. CDR3 region: CASSVDGNQPQHF. The CDR3 DNA is TGTGCCAGCAGTGTGGATGGCAATCAGCCCCAGCATTTT.